A selection of T cell receptor beta chains follows, all from one sample in a study of somatic mutations in cytotoxic T cells in rheumatoid arthritis. TCRdb's table, derived via immunoSEQ multiplex PCR, lists solely in-frame clones and lacks some. The sample records more than 15,000 clones, over 80% being singletons. Source material: CD8+ T cells sorted from blood. These receptors all come from an adult with rheumatoid arthritis. CDR3s include the opening cysteine and the closing phenylalanine or tryptophan. The D gene is left open where the match is weak. The listing skips clone size in some rows; elsewhere it reads once, few, many or a size class.

clone size: .; V gene: TRBV29-1; D gene: TRBD2; J gene: TRBJ2-1; CDR3 length: 16; CDR3 DNA: TGCAGCGTTGAAGGCGAAGGGACTAGCGGGGGAAATGAGCAGTTCTTC; CDR3 protein: CSVEGEGTSGGNEQFF
clone size: .; V gene: TRBV5-8; D gene: TRBD1; J gene: TRBJ2-5; CDR3 length: 16; CDR3 DNA: TGTGCCAGCACACAGCCGGGAAGGGGGCATCAGGAGACCCAGTACTTC; CDR3 protein: CASTQPGRGHQETQYF
clone size: once; V gene: TRBV27; D gene: TRBD1; J gene: TRBJ2-7; CDR3 length: 13; CDR3 DNA: TGTGCCAGCAGTTCCGGGACAGGATACGAGCAGTACTTC; CDR3 protein: CASSSGTGYEQYF
clone size: .; V gene: TRBV5-4; D gene: TRBD2; J gene: TRBJ2-3; CDR3 length: 17; CDR3 DNA: TGTGCCAGCAGCTTGGAGGGAGCGGGGGGGATCACAGATACGCAGTATTTT; CDR3 protein: CASSLEGAGGITDTQYF
clone size: once; V gene: TRBV9; D gene: TRBD2; J gene: TRBJ2-5; CDR3 length: 15; CDR3 DNA: TGTGCCAGCAGCCCCCGCGGGGGGGCCGAGGAGACCCAGTACTTC; CDR3 protein: CASSPRGGAEETQYF
clone size: .; V gene: TRBV19; D gene: TRBD2; J gene: TRBJ2-5; CDR3 length: 15; CDR3 DNA: TGTGCCAGTAGCAGACTAGCGGGGAGGCGAGAGACCCAGTACTTC; CDR3 protein: CASSRLAGRRETQYF
clone size: .; V gene: TRBV5-4; D gene: .; J gene: TRBJ2-7; CDR3 length: 17; CDR3 DNA: TGTGCCAGCAGCTTGGATTTTAGCGCAACGATCTCCTACGAGCAGTACTTC; CDR3 protein: CASSLDFSATISYEQYF
clone size: .; V gene: TRBV29-1; D gene: .; J gene: TRBJ2-5; CDR3 length: 14; CDR3 DNA: TGCAGCGTTGTAGGCAGGGGGGGAGGCGAGACCCAGTACTTC; CDR3 protein: CSVVGRGGGETQYF
clone size: .; V gene: TRBV6-6; D gene: TRBD1; J gene: TRBJ2-3; CDR3 length: 16; CDR3 DNA: TGTGCCAGCAGTAGGGACAGGGGGCTGGTCACAGATACGCAGTATTTT; CDR3 protein: CASSRDRGLVTDTQYF
clone size: .; V gene: TRBV6-5; D gene: TRBD1; J gene: TRBJ2-7; CDR3 length: 14; CDR3 DNA: TGTGCCAGCAGTGACGGGACAGGGCCCTACGAGCAGTACTTC; CDR3 protein: CASSDGTGPYEQYF
clone size: .; V gene: TRBV7-9; D gene: .; J gene: TRBJ2-5; CDR3 length: 15; CDR3 DNA: TGTGCCAGCAGCCGGCGGGTGGGAGACCAAGAGACCCAGTACTTC; CDR3 protein: CASSRRVGDQETQYF
clone size: .; V gene: TRBV6-1; D gene: .; J gene: TRBJ2-7; CDR3 length: 15; CDR3 DNA: TGTGCCAGCAGTGAAGGACAGGCTTACTCCTACGAGCAGTACTTC; CDR3 protein: CASSEGQAYSYEQYF
clone size: .; V gene: TRBV10-1; D gene: .; J gene: TRBJ2-5; CDR3 length: 16; CDR3 DNA: TGCGCCAGCAGTGAGTCGATTGGAACCCCACAAGAGACCCAGTACTTC; CDR3 protein: CASSESIGTPQETQYF
clone size: few; V gene: TRBV30; D gene: TRBD1; J gene: TRBJ2-7; CDR3 length: 12; CDR3 DNA: TGTGCCTGGAGCCTAGACAGGGACGAGCAGTACTTC; CDR3 protein: CAWSLDRDEQYF
clone size: few; V gene: TRBV2; D gene: .; J gene: TRBJ2-5; CDR3 length: 16; CDR3 DNA: TGTGCCAGCAGGGGGTGGGACACCCAAGAAGGGGAGACCCAGTACTTC; CDR3 protein: CASRGWDTQEGETQYF
clone size: .; V gene: TRBV4-1; D gene: TRBD2; J gene: TRBJ2-3; CDR3 length: 17; CDR3 DNA: TGCGCCAGCAGCCGCCCAGGACTAGCGGACCCCACAGATACGCAGTATTTT; CDR3 protein: CASSRPGLADPTDTQYF
clone size: .; V gene: TRBV7-3; D gene: .; J gene: TRBJ1-1; CDR3 length: 14; CDR3 DNA: TGTGCCAGCAGCCACGGACAGCTGAACACTGAAGCTTTCTTT; CDR3 protein: CASSHGQLNTEAFF
clone size: .; V gene: TRBV6-5; D gene: .; J gene: TRBJ2-3; CDR3 length: 15; CDR3 DNA: TGTGCCAGCAGTTACAACAGGGTTAGCACAGATACGCAGTATTTT; CDR3 protein: CASSYNRVSTDTQYF
clone size: .; V gene: TRBV27; D gene: .; J gene: TRBJ2-1; CDR3 length: 13; CDR3 DNA: TGTGCCAGCAGTATAACGACAGCGAATGAGCAGTTCTTC; CDR3 protein: CASSITTANEQFF
clone size: .; V gene: TRBV2; D gene: .; J gene: TRBJ2-7; CDR3 length: 13; CDR3 DNA: TGTGCCAGCAGAGCTTTAGCCGGTGGCGAGCAGTACTTC; CDR3 protein: CASRALAGGEQYF
clone size: .; V gene: TRBV2; D gene: TRBD1; J gene: TRBJ2-5; CDR3 length: 17; CDR3 DNA: TGTGCCAGCAGTGAAGATTGGGGGACAGCCCCCGGGGAGACCCAGTACTTC; CDR3 protein: CASSEDWGTAPGETQYF
clone size: few; V gene: TRBV6-1; D gene: TRBD1; J gene: TRBJ2-7; CDR3 length: 14; CDR3 DNA: TGTGCCAGCAGTAAATGGGACAGCACCTACGAGCAGTACTTC; CDR3 protein: CASSKWDSTYEQYF
clone size: few; V gene: TRBV7-2; D gene: .; J gene: TRBJ1-1; CDR3 length: 13; CDR3 DNA: TGTGCCAGCAGCTTCCAGGGCGTCACTGAAGCTTTCTTT; CDR3 protein: CASSFQGVTEAFF
clone size: .; V gene: TRBV29-1; D gene: TRBD2; J gene: TRBJ2-5; CDR3 length: 13; CDR3 DNA: TGCAGCGTTGGTAGCGGGGGGTGGGAGACCCAGTACTTC; CDR3 protein: CSVGSGGWETQYF
clone size: .; V gene: TRBV6-5; D gene: .; J gene: TRBJ2-5; CDR3 length: 14; CDR3 DNA: TGTGCCAGCAGTACCCGGACAGTCCAAGAGACCCAGTACTTC; CDR3 protein: CASSTRTVQETQYF
clone size: once; V gene: TRBV7-3; D gene: .; J gene: TRBJ2-5; CDR3 length: 17; CDR3 DNA: TGTGCCAGCAGCTTAAAGATTTTATGGCAGCATCAAGAGACCCAGTACTTC; CDR3 protein: CASSLKILWQHQETQYF
clone size: .; V gene: TRBV4-1; D gene: TRBD1; J gene: TRBJ1-3; CDR3 length: 19; CDR3 DNA: TGCGCCAGCAGCCAAAGTCCCCCCACTTCCGGGACAGCTGGAAACACCATATATTTT; CDR3 protein: CASSQSPPTSGTAGNTIYF
clone size: .; V gene: TRBV7-9; D gene: .; J gene: TRBJ2-5; CDR3 length: 15; CDR3 DNA: TGTGCCAGCAGCCATGGGACACGGGGTAGGGAGACCCAGTACTTC; CDR3 protein: CASSHGTRGRETQYF
clone size: .; V gene: TRBV5-5; D gene: TRBD1; J gene: TRBJ1-2; CDR3 length: 17; CDR3 DNA: TGTGCCAGCAGCTTGGCGCTCGGGACAGGGGCCTCCTATGGCTACACCTTC; CDR3 protein: CASSLALGTGASYGYTF
clone size: .; V gene: TRBV27; D gene: .; J gene: TRBJ1-1; CDR3 length: 11; CDR3 DNA: TGTGCCAGCATACAGAACACTGAAGCTTTCTTT; CDR3 protein: CASIQNTEAFF
clone size: .; V gene: TRBV30; D gene: .; J gene: TRBJ2-7; CDR3 length: 14; CDR3 DNA: TGTGCCTGGAGTTCTGCAGGGGCAACCCGCGAGCAGTACTTC; CDR3 protein: CAWSSAGATREQYF
clone size: once; V gene: TRBV19; D gene: TRBD1; J gene: TRBJ1-5; CDR3 length: 16; CDR3 DNA: TGTGCCAGTAGTCACGCCGACAGGGGGAGCAATCAGCCCCAGCATTTT; CDR3 protein: CASSHADRGSNQPQHF
clone size: .; V gene: TRBV7-9; D gene: TRBD1; J gene: TRBJ1-1; CDR3 length: 17; CDR3 DNA: TGTGCCAGCAGCTTAGCGCTGGGACAGGGGGCCGGGACTGAAGCTTTCTTT; CDR3 protein: CASSLALGQGAGTEAFF
clone size: .; V gene: TRBV28; D gene: TRBD1; J gene: TRBJ1-4; CDR3 length: 13; CDR3 DNA: TGTGCCAGCGGGGACAGGAGTAATGAAAAACTGTTTTTT; CDR3 protein: CASGDRSNEKLFF
clone size: .; V gene: TRBV7-9; D gene: TRBD1; J gene: TRBJ2-2; CDR3 length: 16; CDR3 DNA: TGTGCCAGCAGCTTAGAGGACAGGGCAGAGAACGGGGAGCTGTTTTTT; CDR3 protein: CASSLEDRAENGELFF
clone size: once; V gene: TRBV20-1; D gene: TRBD1; J gene: TRBJ1-4; CDR3 length: 11; CDR3 DNA: TGCAGTGCTCCGGGACAGGGTGAACTGTTTTTT; CDR3 protein: CSAPGQGELFF
clone size: .; V gene: TRBV29-1; D gene: .; J gene: TRBJ2-7; CDR3 length: 12; CDR3 DNA: TGCAGCGTTGAATCCCGTGACTACGAGCAGTACTTC; CDR3 protein: CSVESRDYEQYF
clone size: .; V gene: TRBV9; D gene: TRBD2; J gene: TRBJ2-3; CDR3 length: 16; CDR3 DNA: TGTGCCAGCAGCGACCTCGGGGGGGCTAGCACAGATACGCAGTATTTT; CDR3 protein: CASSDLGGASTDTQYF
clone size: once; V gene: TRBV6-1; D gene: .; J gene: TRBJ2-7; CDR3 length: 14; CDR3 DNA: TGTGCCAGCAGTGCAGGGGGGGCGCGGGACGAGCAGTACTTC; CDR3 protein: CASSAGGARDEQYF
clone size: .; V gene: TRBV19; D gene: .; J gene: TRBJ1-1; CDR3 length: 11; CDR3 DNA: TGTGCCACAATCGCCGGGAGGCAAGCTTTCTTT; CDR3 protein: CATIAGRQAFF
clone size: once; V gene: TRBV2; D gene: .; J gene: TRBJ2-7; CDR3 length: 13; CDR3 DNA: TGTGCCAGCAGAAGGGGGGGGCCCTACGAGCAGTACTTC; CDR3 protein: CASRRGGPYEQYF
clone size: .; V gene: TRBV19; D gene: .; J gene: TRBJ2-1; CDR3 length: 12; CDR3 DNA: TGTGCCAGTAGTCCAGGGGCGCAAGAGCAGTTCTTC; CDR3 protein: CASSPGAQEQFF
clone size: .; V gene: TRBV27; D gene: TRBD2; J gene: TRBJ2-3; CDR3 length: 16; CDR3 DNA: TGTGCCAGCAGTTTATCACCAAGCGGGGTTGGAGATACGCAGTATTTT; CDR3 protein: CASSLSPSGVGDTQYF
clone size: once; V gene: TRBV25-1; D gene: .; J gene: TRBJ2-5; CDR3 length: 12; CDR3 DNA: TGTGCCAGCGGTGGGTGGGGACAGACCCAGTACTTC; CDR3 protein: CASGGWGQTQYF
clone size: .; V gene: TRBV7-9; D gene: TRBD1; J gene: TRBJ2-7; CDR3 length: 14; CDR3 DNA: TGTGCCAGCAGCTCCCGGGACAGGTTCTACGAGCAGTACTTC; CDR3 protein: CASSSRDRFYEQYF
clone size: .; V gene: TRBV7-9; D gene: .; J gene: TRBJ2-3; CDR3 length: 15; CDR3 DNA: TGTGCCAGCAGCCTACCCTGGCAGGCTGGAGATACGCAGTATTTT; CDR3 protein: CASSLPWQAGDTQYF
clone size: .; V gene: TRBV6-1; D gene: TRBD2; J gene: TRBJ2-3; CDR3 length: 17; CDR3 DNA: TGTGCCAGCAGTGAAGCGCTAGCGGGGGGGGGTACAGATACGCAGTATTTT; CDR3 protein: CASSEALAGGGTDTQYF
clone size: .; V gene: TRBV5-1; D gene: .; J gene: TRBJ1-1; CDR3 length: 14; CDR3 DNA: TGCGCCAGCCTACCAGGGGACTTCTCGTTGGAAGCTTTCTTT; CDR3 protein: CASLPGDFSLEAFF
clone size: .; V gene: TRBV7-6; D gene: .; J gene: TRBJ1-3; CDR3 length: 14; CDR3 DNA: TGTGCCAGCAGCGGGCCGGCCTCTGGAAACACCATATATTTT; CDR3 protein: CASSGPASGNTIYF